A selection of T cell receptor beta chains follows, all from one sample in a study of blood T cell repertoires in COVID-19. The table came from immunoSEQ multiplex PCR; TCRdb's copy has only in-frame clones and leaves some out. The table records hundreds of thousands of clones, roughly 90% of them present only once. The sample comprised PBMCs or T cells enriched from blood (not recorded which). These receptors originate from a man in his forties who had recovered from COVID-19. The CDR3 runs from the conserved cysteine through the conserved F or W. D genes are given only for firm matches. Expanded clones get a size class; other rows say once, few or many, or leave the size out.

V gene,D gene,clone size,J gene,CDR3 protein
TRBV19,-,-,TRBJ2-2,CASKSPGDTGELFF
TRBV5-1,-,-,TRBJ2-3,CASSSSPGIHGDTQYF
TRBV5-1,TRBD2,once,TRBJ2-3,CASSSGLAGVPSTDTQYF
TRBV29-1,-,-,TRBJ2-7,CSVVYARDEQYF
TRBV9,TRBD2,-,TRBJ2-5,CASSSGGAGGPLDF
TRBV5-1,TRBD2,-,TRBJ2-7,CASSSGTSGAYEQYF
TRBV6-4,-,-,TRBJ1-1,CASSAEESSKAFF
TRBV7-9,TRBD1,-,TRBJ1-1,CASSLSLAYRGNTEAFF
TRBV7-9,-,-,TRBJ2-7,CASSLDRESPSYEQYF
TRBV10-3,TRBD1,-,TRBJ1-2,CAIGDSLNYGYTF
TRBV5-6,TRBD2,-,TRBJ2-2,CASSSGTSGSRNGELFF
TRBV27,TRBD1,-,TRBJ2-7,CASSPYGQGMDEQYF
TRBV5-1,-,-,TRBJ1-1,CASSPGMRNTEAFF
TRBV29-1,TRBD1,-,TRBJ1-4,CSVASDRGPQVNEKLFF
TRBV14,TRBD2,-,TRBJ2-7,CASSQTGGASYEQYF
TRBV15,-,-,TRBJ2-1,CATSGAPRLYNEQFF
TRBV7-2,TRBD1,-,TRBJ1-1,CASSLQQGVGTEAFF
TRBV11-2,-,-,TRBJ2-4,CASSYGFTGKNIQYF
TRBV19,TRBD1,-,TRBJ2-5,CASSIGGGEGAGETQYF
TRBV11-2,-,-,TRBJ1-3,CASGTGQSSGNTIYF
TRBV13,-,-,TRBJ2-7,CASSLPGFNEQYF
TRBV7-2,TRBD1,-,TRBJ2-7,CASSPSGTGAYEQYF
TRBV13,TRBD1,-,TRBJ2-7,CASSPSGTEGYEQYF
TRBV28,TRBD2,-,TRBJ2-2,CASSLGGELAGGNTGELFF